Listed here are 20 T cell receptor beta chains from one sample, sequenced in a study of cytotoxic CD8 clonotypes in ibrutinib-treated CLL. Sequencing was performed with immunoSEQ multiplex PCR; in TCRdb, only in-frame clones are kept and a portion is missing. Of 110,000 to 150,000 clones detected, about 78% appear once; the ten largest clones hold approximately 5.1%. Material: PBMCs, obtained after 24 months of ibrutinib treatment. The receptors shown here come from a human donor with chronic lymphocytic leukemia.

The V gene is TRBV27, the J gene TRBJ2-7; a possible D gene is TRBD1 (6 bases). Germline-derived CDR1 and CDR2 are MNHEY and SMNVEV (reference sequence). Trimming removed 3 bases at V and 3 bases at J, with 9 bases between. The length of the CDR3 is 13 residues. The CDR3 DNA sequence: TGTGCCAGCAGTTTCGCACAGGGCTACGAGCAGTACTTC. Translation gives CASSFAQGYEQYF.

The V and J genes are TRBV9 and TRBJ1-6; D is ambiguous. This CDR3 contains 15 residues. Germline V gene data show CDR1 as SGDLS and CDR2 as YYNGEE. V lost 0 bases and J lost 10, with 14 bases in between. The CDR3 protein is CASSVGVQPGSPLHF. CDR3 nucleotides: TGTGCCAGCAGCGTAGGGGTCCAACCGGGGTCACCCCTCCACTTT.

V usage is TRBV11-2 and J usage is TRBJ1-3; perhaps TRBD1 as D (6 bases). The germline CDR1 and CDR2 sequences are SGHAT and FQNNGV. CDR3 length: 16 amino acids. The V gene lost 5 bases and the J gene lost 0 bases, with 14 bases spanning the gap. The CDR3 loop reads CASSPGPRGSGNTIYF. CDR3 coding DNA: TGTGCCAGCAGCCCCGGGCCCAGGGGCTCTGGAAACACCATATATTTT.

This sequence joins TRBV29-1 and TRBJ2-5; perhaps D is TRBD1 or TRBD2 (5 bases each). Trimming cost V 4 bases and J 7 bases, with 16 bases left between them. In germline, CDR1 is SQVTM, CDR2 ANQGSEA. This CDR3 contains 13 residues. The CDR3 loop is CSVGGFGVATQYF. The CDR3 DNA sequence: TGCAGCGTTGGGGGGTTCGGGGTGGCGACCCAGTACTTC.

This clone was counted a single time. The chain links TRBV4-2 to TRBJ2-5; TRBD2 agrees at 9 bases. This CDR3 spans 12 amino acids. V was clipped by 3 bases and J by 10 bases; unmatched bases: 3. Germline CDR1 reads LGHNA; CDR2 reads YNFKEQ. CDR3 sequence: CASSQGGGDQYF. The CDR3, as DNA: TGTGCCAGCAGCCAGGGCGGGGGGGACCAGTACTTC.

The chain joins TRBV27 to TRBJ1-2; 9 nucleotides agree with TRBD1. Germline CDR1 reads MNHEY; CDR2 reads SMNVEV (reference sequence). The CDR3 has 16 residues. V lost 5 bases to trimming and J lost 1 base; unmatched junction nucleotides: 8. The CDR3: CASSPRQGGGNYGYTF. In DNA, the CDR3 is TGTGCCAGCAGTCCCCGACAGGGGGGGGGTAACTATGGCTACACCTTC.

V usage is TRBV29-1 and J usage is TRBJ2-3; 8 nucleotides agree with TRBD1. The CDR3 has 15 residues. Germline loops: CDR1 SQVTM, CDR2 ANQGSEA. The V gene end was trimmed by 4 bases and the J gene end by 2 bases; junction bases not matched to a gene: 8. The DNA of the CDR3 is TGCAGCGTTGGTAGAGGGACAGGCACCACAGATACGCAGTATTTT. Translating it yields CSVGRGTGTTDTQYF.

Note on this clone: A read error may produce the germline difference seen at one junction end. DNA for the CDR3: TGTGCTAGCAGCCAGGGTTGGGGCACTGAAGCTTTCTTT. Its protein product is CASSQGWGTEAFF. The rearrangement links TRBV7-7 to TRBJ1-1; a possible D gene is TRBD1 (5 bases). The CDR3 is made up of 13 amino acids. Looked up from germline, CDR1 is SSHAT and CDR2 is FNYEAQ (reference sequence). Supplemented by reference TRBV7-7 and TRBJ1-1, the full variable domain reads GAGVSQSPRYKVTKRGQDVTLRCDPISSHATLYWYQQALGQGPEFLTYFNYEAQPDKSGLPSDRFSAERPEGSISTLTIQRTEQRDSAMYRCASSQGWGTEAFFGQGTRLTVV.

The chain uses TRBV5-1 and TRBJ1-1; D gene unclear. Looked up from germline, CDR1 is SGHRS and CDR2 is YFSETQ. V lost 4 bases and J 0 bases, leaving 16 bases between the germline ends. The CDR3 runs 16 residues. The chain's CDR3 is CASSLTTAVMNTEAFF. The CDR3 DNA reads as TGCGCCAGCAGCCTCACGACCGCTGTCATGAACACTGAAGCTTTCTTT.

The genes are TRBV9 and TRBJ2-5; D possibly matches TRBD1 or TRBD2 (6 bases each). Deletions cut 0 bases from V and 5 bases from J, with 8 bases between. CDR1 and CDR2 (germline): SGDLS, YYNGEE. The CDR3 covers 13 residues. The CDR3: CASSVEGGETQYF. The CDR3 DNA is TGTGCCAGCAGCGTAGAAGGGGGGGAGACCCAGTACTTC. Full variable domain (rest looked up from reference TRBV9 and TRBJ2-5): DSGVTQTPKHLITATGQRVTLRCSPRSGDLSVYWYQQSLDQGLQFLIQYYNGEERAKGNILERFSAQQFPDLHSELNLSSLELGDSALYFCASSVEGGETQYFGPGTRLLVL.

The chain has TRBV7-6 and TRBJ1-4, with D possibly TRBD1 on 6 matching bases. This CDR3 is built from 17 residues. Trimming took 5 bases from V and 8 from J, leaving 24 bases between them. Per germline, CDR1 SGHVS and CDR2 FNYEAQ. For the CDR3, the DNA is TGTGCCAGCAGCGGGAGGGGACGGGGGCCCAGAGGCGAAAAACTGTTTTTT. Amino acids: CASSGRGRGPRGEKLFF. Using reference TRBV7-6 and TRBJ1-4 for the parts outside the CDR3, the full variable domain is GAGVSQSPRYKVTKRGQDVALRCDPISGHVSLYWYRQALGQGPEFLTYFNYEAQQDKSGLPNDRFSAERPEGSISTLTIQRTEQRDSAMYRCASSGRGRGPRGEKLFFGSGTQLSVL.

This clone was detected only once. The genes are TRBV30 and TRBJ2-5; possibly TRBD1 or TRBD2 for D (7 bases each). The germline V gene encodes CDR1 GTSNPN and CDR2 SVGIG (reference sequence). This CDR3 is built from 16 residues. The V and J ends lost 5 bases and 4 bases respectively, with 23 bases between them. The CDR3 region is CAWEGEGAGVLETQYF. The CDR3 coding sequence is TGTGCCTGGGAGGGGGAGGGGGCCGGAGTATTAGAGACCCAGTACTTC.

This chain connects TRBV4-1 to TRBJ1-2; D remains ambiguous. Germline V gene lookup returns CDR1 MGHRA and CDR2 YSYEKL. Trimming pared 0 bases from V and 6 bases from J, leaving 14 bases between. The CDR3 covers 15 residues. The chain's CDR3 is CASSQDWSPRDGYTF. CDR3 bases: TGCGCCAGCAGCCAAGACTGGAGCCCCCGGGATGGCTACACCTTC.

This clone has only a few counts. The CDR3 DNA reads as TGCGCCAGCAGCTTGGGTCGGGACACTGAAGCTTTCTTT. Protein product: CASSLGRDTEAFF. The genes are TRBV5-1 and TRBJ1-1; D is unresolved. Germline CDR1 is SGHRS and CDR2 is YFSETQ. The CDR3 contains 13 residues. V dropped 0 bases and J dropped 3 bases, with 6 bases sitting between them. Full variable domain (remainder filled in from reference TRBV5-1 and TRBJ1-1): KAGVTQTPRYLIKTRGQQVTLSCSPISGHRSVSWYQQTPGQGLQFLFEYFSETQRNKGNFPGRFSGRQFSNSRSEMNVSTLELGDSALYLCASSLGRDTEAFFGQGTRLTVV.

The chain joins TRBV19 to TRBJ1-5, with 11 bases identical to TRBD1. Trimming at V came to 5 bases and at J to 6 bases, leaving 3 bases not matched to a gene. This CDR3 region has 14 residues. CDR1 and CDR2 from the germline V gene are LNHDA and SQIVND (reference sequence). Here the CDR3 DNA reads TGTGCCAGTAGTCGGACAGGGGGCGGTCAGCCCCAGCATTTT. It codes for CASSRTGGGQPQHF.

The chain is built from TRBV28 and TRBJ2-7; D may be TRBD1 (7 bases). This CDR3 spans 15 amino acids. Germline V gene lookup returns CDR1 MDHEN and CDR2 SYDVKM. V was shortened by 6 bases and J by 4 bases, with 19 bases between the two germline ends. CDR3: CASSPGGTAVYEQYF. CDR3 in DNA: TGTGCCAGCAGCCCTGGAGGGACAGCGGTGTACGAGCAGTACTTC.

In DNA form, the CDR3 reads TGTGCCAGCAGTATACCTGGGACAGGGGGGGCCTACACCTTC. It is translated as CASSIPGTGGAYTF. The chain has TRBV28 and TRBJ1-2; 11 positions match TRBD1. With 5 bases clipped from V and 10 bases from J, the junction kept 9 bases outside the gene matches. Looked up from germline, CDR1 is MDHEN and CDR2 is SYDVKM. The CDR3 consists of 14 residues.

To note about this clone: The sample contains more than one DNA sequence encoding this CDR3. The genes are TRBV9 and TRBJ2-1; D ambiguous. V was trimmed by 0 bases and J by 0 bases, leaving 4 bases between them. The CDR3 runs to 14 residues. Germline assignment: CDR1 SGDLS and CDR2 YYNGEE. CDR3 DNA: TGTGCCAGCAGCGTAGGGAGCTCCTACAATGAGCAGTTCTTC. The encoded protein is CASSVGSSYNEQFF. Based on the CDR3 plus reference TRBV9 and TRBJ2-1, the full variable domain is DSGVTQTPKHLITATGQRVTLRCSPRSGDLSVYWYQQSLDQGLQFLIQYYNGEERAKGNILERFSAQQFPDLHSELNLSSLELGDSALYFCASSVGSSYNEQFFGPGTRLTVL.

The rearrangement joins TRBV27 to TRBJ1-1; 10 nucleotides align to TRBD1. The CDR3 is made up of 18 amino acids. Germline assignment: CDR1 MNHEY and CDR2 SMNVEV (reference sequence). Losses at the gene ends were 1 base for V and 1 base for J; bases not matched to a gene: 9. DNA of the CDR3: TGTGCCAGCAGTTTATGGGGTACGGGACAGGGGACGAACACTGAAGCTTTCTTT. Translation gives CASSLWGTGQGTNTEAFF.

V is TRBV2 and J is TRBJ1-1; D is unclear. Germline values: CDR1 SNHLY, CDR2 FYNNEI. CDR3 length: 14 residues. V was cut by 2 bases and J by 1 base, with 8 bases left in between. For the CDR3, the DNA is TGTGCCAGCAGTGAAAATCCGCCGAACACTGAAGCTTTCTTT. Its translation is CASSENPPNTEAFF.